Below are 24 T cell receptor beta chains sequenced from a single sample in a study of CD8+ T cells in alopecia areata. Extracted RNA was reverse transcribed, and the resulting cDNA served as sequencing template. Assay used: immunoSEQ multiplex PCR; TCRdb lists only in-frame clones, some missing. Of about 150,000 clones listed, 75% to 90% are singletons. Sample: CD8+ T cells sorted from blood, taken at week 0. These receptors were taken from a human donor with alopecia areata.

The chain recombines TRBV23-1 with TRBJ1-5; no reliable D call. TRBV23-1 is an ORF; its function is uncertain. CDR3 length equals 16 residues. The CDR3 DNA follows: TGCCACAGAAAGTCATGTAGACACGATAGCAATCAGCCCCAGCATTTT. Amino acids: CHRKSCRHDSNQPQHF.

CDR3 amino acids: CASSHRDVGSGEQFF. CDR3 nucleotide sequence: TGCGCCAGCAGCCACCGGGACGTGGGCTCTGGTGAGCAGTTCTTC. The chain links TRBV4-1 to TRBJ2-1; TRBD1 or TRBD2 may be the D gene (5 bases each). Looked up from germline, CDR1 is MGHRA and CDR2 is YSYEKL. The CDR3 runs 15 residues. The V and J ends lost 3 bases and 9 bases respectively, with 18 bases between them.

This clone was seen only a few times. J is TRBJ2-1 and V is TRBV11-2; D remains ambiguous. The CDR3 sequence is 15 residues long. V lost 5 bases, J lost 7 bases, and 18 bases lay in between. Germline V gene data show CDR1 as SGHAT and CDR2 as FQNNGV. CDR3 in amino acids: CASSPEVGVENEQFF. The DNA of the CDR3 is TGTGCCAGCAGCCCCGAAGTGGGCGTGGAGAATGAGCAGTTCTTC. Together with reference TRBV11-2 and TRBJ2-1, the CDR3 gives the full variable domain: EAGVAQSPRYKIIEKRQSVAFWCNPISGHATLYWYQQILGQGPKLLIQFQNNGVVDDSQLPKDRFSAERLKGVDSTLKIQPAKLEDSAVYLCASSPEVGVENEQFFGPGTRLTVL.

The chain is built from TRBV27 and TRBJ2-3; 10 bases are shared with TRBD2. Looked up from germline, CDR1 is MNHEY and CDR2 is SMNVEV (reference sequence). J lost 5 bases, V lost 5 bases, and 10 bases had no gene match. The CDR3 is made up of 16 amino acids. CDR3 loop: CASSPLAGEGEDTQYF. Here the CDR3 DNA reads TGTGCCAGCAGTCCCCTAGCGGGAGAAGGAGAAGATACGCAGTATTTT.

This clone has just a few counts. The V and J genes are TRBV7-9 and TRBJ1-5; D gene unclear. Trimming left V 5 bases short and J 4 bases short, with 12 bases between. This CDR3 has 14 residues. Germline CDR1 and CDR2: SEHNR and FQNEAQ (reference sequence). CDR3 sequence: CASSPAAVNQPQHF. Written as DNA, the CDR3 is TGTGCCAGCAGCCCCGCGGCGGTAAATCAGCCCCAGCATTTT. Looking up the rest from reference TRBV7-9 and TRBJ1-5 gives the full variable domain: DTGVSQNPRHKITKRGQNVTFRCDPISEHNRLYWYRQTLGQGPEFLTYFQNEAQLEKSRLLSDRFSAERPKGSFSTLEIQRTEQGDSAMYLCASSPAAVNQPQHFGDGTRLSIL.

The V and J genes are TRBV5-1 and TRBJ2-7; 14 bases fit TRBD2. This CDR3 contains 15 residues. Trimming cost V 5 bases and J 4 bases; bases outside gene matches: 5. Germline-derived CDR1 and CDR2 are SGHRS and YFSETQ. The CDR3 spells CASSLGTSGRYEQYF. The DNA of the CDR3 is TGCGCCAGCAGTCTGGGGACTAGCGGGAGATACGAGCAGTACTTC.

The J gene is TRBJ2-7, the V gene TRBV7-8; maybe TRBD1 (6 bases). CDR3 length: 16 residues. V was pared by 5 bases and J by 3 bases, with 20 bases between. Germline lookup yields CDR1 SGHVS and CDR2 FQNEAQ. The CDR3 DNA is TGTGCCAGCAGCCCCCTGGGTGGGACACACAACTACGAGCAGTACTTC. Translation gives CASSPLGGTHNYEQYF.

V is TRBV2 and J is TRBJ2-7; D call uncertain. The germline V gene encodes CDR1 SNHLY and CDR2 FYNNEI. This CDR3 spans 14 amino acids. The ends were cut back, 4 bases at V and 0 bases at J, with 10 bases in the middle. This CDR3 reads CASSASRSSYEQYF. The CDR3, as DNA: TGTGCCAGCAGTGCAAGCAGGAGCTCCTACGAGCAGTACTTC. The variable domain in full, with the rest retrieved from reference TRBV2 and TRBJ2-7, is EPEVTQTPSHQVTQMGQEVILRCVPISNHLYFYWYRQILGQKVEFLVSFYNNEISEKSEIFDDQFSVERPDGSNFTLKIRSTKLEDSAMYFCASSASRSSYEQYFGPGTRLTVT.

The chain joins TRBV4-1 to TRBJ2-3; 8 positions match TRBD2. Germline trimming cut 1 base from V and 0 bases from J; bases unmatched to any gene: 3. CDR3 length equals 16 residues. CDR1 MGHRA and CDR2 YSYEKL come from the germline V gene. CDR3 in amino acids: CASSQVTSGSTDTQYF. In nucleotides, the CDR3 is TGCGCCAGCAGCCAAGTCACTAGCGGAAGCACAGATACGCAGTATTTT.

The chain combines TRBV27 with TRBJ2-7; either TRBD1 or TRBD2 may fit D (5 bases each). CDR3 size: 13 residues. Germline values: CDR1 MNHEY, CDR2 SMNVEV (reference sequence). The V end was cut by 5 bases, the J end by 5 bases, with 13 bases between. The CDR3 spells CASSRGRSNEQYF. CDR3 sequence (DNA): TGTGCCAGCAGTCGGGGCCGAAGCAACGAGCAGTACTTC.

This clone was observed a single time. J is TRBJ1-5 and V is TRBV19; no clear D gene. This CDR3 is built from 17 residues. Trimming removed 3 bases from V and 0 bases from J, with 15 bases in between. The germline V gene encodes CDR1 LNHDA and CDR2 SQIVND (reference sequence). The CDR3 DNA sequence: TGTGCCAGTAGTATCTCCTCCGGGCCCGATAGCAATCAGCCCCAGCATTTT. It is translated as CASSISSGPDSNQPQHF.

The CDR3 spells CATSRDRGTNQPQHF. CDR3 sequence (DNA): TGTGCCACCAGCAGGGACAGGGGGACGAATCAGCCCCAGCATTTT. V and J are TRBV15 and TRBJ1-5; TRBD1 aligns across 10 bases. CDR3 length: 15 residues. V was pared by 3 bases and J by 4 bases, with 3 bases of the junction left unmatched. Per germline, CDR1 LNHNV and CDR2 YYDKDF (reference sequence).

CDR3 nucleotide sequence: TGTGCCAGCAGCACGGGGACGTCTAACTATGGCTACACCTTC. Its translation is CASSTGTSNYGYTF. The rearrangement uses TRBV13 and TRBJ1-2; weak D call: TRBD1 (5 bases). The CDR3 has 14 amino acids. Germline loops: CDR1 PRHDT, CDR2 FYEKMQ (reference sequence). The ends were cut back, 5 bases at V and 0 bases at J, with 10 bases in the middle.

V gene TRBV9 combines with J gene TRBJ2-7; TRBD1 matches at 7 bases. V lost 0 bases and J lost 4; bases outside the gene matches: 7. This CDR3 spans 15 amino acids. CDR1 is SGDLS and CDR2 is YYNGEE in the germline V gene. CDR3 sequence reads: CASSVGDSSFYEQYF. The CDR3 nucleotides are TGTGCCAGCAGCGTAGGGGACAGCAGTTTTTACGAGCAGTACTTC. The full variable domain, rest sourced from reference TRBV9 and TRBJ2-7, is DSGVTQTPKHLITATGQRVTLRCSPRSGDLSVYWYQQSLDQGLQFLIQYYNGEERAKGNILERFSAQQFPDLHSELNLSSLELGDSALYFCASSVGDSSFYEQYFGPGTRLTVT.

J is TRBJ2-7 and V is TRBV2; a possible D gene is TRBD2 (6 bases). Trimming took 3 bases from V and 2 from J, leaving 20 bases between them. CDR1 and CDR2 from the germline V gene are SNHLY and FYNNEI. The CDR3 length is 17 residues. The CDR3 here is CASSDGGRGIWAYEQYF. The DNA for the CDR3 is TGTGCCAGCAGTGACGGGGGAAGGGGCATATGGGCCTACGAGCAGTACTTC.

A note on this clone: This sample includes further DNA sequences coding for the same CDR3. This rearrangement joins TRBV4-1 to TRBJ2-1; possible D gene TRBD2, 5 bases. The CDR3 is made up of 14 amino acids. Trimming took off 0 bases at V and 3 bases at J, with 6 bases between the two ends. Germline lookup yields CDR1 MGHRA and CDR2 YSYEKL. This chain's CDR3 is CASSQETSYNEQFF. The DNA of the CDR3 is TGCGCCAGCAGCCAAGAAACTAGCTACAATGAGCAGTTCTTC.

The chain combines TRBV30 with TRBJ2-7; 7 positions match TRBD1. This CDR3 has 12 amino acids. CDR1 is GTSNPN, CDR2 SVGIG, per germline (reference sequence). V lost 2 bases, J lost 5 bases, and 3 bases stayed unmatched. The CDR3 protein is CAWSPTGNEQYF. CDR3 DNA: TGTGCCTGGAGTCCGACAGGGAACGAGCAGTACTTC.

The genes are TRBV4-1 and TRBJ1-6; D is uncertain. The CDR3 sequence is 15 residues long. Germline CDR1 and CDR2: MGHRA and YSYEKL. With 2 bases removed from V and 7 bases from J, the gap between germline ends came to 12 bases. The CDR3 DNA reads TGCGCCAGCAGCCAAAAGGGATTCGGAAATTCACCCCTCCACTTT. Translated: CASSQKGFGNSPLHF.

V gene TRBV6-5 combines with J gene TRBJ2-1; D ambiguous. V lost 2 bases and J 7 bases, leaving 6 bases between the germline ends. This CDR3 has 12 amino acids. The germline CDR1 and CDR2 sequences are MNHEY and SVGAGI. The CDR3 region is CASSYTGNEQFF. The CDR3 DNA reads as TGTGCCAGCAGTTACACTGGGAATGAGCAGTTCTTC.

This clone has a single count. The chain couples TRBV4-1 to TRBJ1-2; possibly TRBD1 for D (5 bases). This CDR3 has 12 amino acids. Germline CDR1 MGHRA, CDR2 YSYEKL. Between the trimmed V and J ends, which lost 3 bases and 8 bases, there was a span of 10 bases. CDR3 DNA: TGCGCCAGCAGCCATGCAGGGATCGGCTACACCTTC. Protein sequence: CASSHAGIGYTF.

This clone appeared a few times. V and J are TRBV4-1 and TRBJ2-6; weak D call: TRBD2 (6 bases). CDR1 is MGHRA and CDR2 is YSYEKL in the germline V gene. V lost 0 bases to trimming and J lost 1 base, with 13 bases between them. There are 18 residues in the CDR3. This CDR3 reads CASSQEMTGGSGANVLTF. The CDR3 region has the DNA TGCGCCAGCAGCCAAGAAATGACCGGAGGGTCTGGGGCCAACGTCCTGACTTTC.

The gene calls are TRBV29-1 and TRBJ2-1; 10 positions agree with TRBD1. CDR1 and CDR2 (germline): SQVTM, ANQGSEA. Germline trimming cut 7 bases from V and 0 bases from J; bases unmatched to any gene: 3. This CDR3 spans 14 amino acids. This CDR3 reads CSGRQGASYNEQFF. CDR3 sequence (DNA): TGCAGCGGGAGACAGGGGGCCTCCTACAATGAGCAGTTCTTC.

The chain couples TRBV7-9 to TRBJ2-3; D uncertain. The CDR3 loop spans 12 amino acids. The germline V and J ends were trimmed by 3 bases and 0 bases, with 1 base remaining between them. CDR1 SEHNR and CDR2 FQNEAQ come from the germline V gene (reference sequence). The CDR3: CASSFSTDTQYF. The CDR3 coding sequence is TGTGCCAGCAGCTTTAGCACAGATACGCAGTATTTT. Looking up the rest from reference TRBV7-9 and TRBJ2-3 gives the full variable domain: DTGVSQNPRHKITKRGQNVTFRCDPISEHNRLYWYRQTLGQGPEFLTYFQNEAQLEKSRLLSDRFSAERPKGSFSTLEIQRTEQGDSAMYLCASSFSTDTQYFGPGTRLTVL.

The chain recombines TRBV7-9 with TRBJ1-2; D perhaps matches TRBD1 (5 bases). Germline assignment: CDR1 SEHNR and CDR2 FQNEAQ (reference sequence). V lost 7 bases and J lost 1, with 16 bases in between. The CDR3 runs to 15 residues. Written as DNA, the CDR3 is TGTGCCAGCACCAATTCGGCTAGGGGTAACTATGGCTACACCTTC. It encodes CASTNSARGNYGYTF.